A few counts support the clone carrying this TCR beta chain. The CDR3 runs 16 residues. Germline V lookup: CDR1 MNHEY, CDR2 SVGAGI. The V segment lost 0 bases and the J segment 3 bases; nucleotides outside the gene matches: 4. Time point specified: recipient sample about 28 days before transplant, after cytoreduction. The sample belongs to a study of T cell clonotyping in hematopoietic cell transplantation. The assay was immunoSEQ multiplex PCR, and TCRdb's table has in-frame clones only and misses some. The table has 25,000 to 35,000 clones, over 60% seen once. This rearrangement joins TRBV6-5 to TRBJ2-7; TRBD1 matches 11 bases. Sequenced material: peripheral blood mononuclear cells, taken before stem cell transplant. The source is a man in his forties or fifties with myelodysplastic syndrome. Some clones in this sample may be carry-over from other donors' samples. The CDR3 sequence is CASSYSRTGGGYEQYF. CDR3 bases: TGTGCCAGCAGTTACTCCCGGACAGGGGGCGGCTACGAGCAGTACTTC.